Listed below are T cell receptor beta chains from one sample, sequenced in a study of T cells in tuberculosis. Assay used: immunoSEQ multiplex PCR; TCRdb lists only in-frame clones, some missing. The sample holds 40,000 to 50,000 clones, 95% seen once. What was sequenced was PBMCs. These receptors all stem from a donor aged 10-29 years with latent tuberculosis or without tuberculosis infection. Both conserved end residues are part of each CDR3. D genes are given only for firm matches. Size is omitted from some rows. Given values are once, few, many or a class for expanded clones.

v_gene	d_gene	j_gene	abundance	CDR3aa	CDR3nt
TRBV29-1	TRBD1	TRBJ1-2	.	CSVVGGDYGYTF	TGCAGCGTTGTAGGGGGCGACTATGGCTACACCTTC
TRBV5-6	TRBD2	TRBJ2-7	.	CASSLARGGPKSYEQYF	TGTGCCAGCAGCTTGGCTCGCGGGGGGCCGAAATCCTACGAGCAGTACTTC
TRBV30	TRBD1	TRBJ1-1	.	CAWKSQGAWTEAFF	TGTGCCTGGAAGTCCCAGGGGGCATGGACTGAAGCTTTCTTT
TRBV19	.	TRBJ1-2	.	CASSSDRFVSGYTF	TGTGCCAGTAGCAGCGACAGGTTCGTTAGTGGCTACACCTTC
TRBV30	TRBD1	TRBJ2-7	.	CAWSVFRGPYEQYF	TGTGCCTGGAGTGTTTTCAGGGGGCCCTACGAGCAGTACTTC
TRBV29-1	.	TRBJ1-2	.	CSVGGEGRGYTF	TGCAGCGTTGGGGGGGAAGGACGTGGCTACACCTTC
TRBV19	TRBD2	TRBJ2-2	once	CASQTISSGMNTGELFF	TGTGCCAGCCAAACCATTTCTAGCGGAATGAACACCGGGGAGCTGTTTTTT
TRBV5-6	.	TRBJ1-2	.	CASSGNRDTNYGYTF	TGTGCCAGCAGCGGTAACAGGGACACTAACTATGGCTACACCTTC
TRBV30	.	TRBJ2-3	.	CAWSRQFSGDTQYF	TGTGCCTGGAGTCGACAGTTTTCAGGGGATACGCAGTATTTT
TRBV7-6	TRBD2	TRBJ2-1	few	CASSLSIAGGAFEQFF	TGTGCCAGCAGCCTATCCATCGCGGGGGGGGCCTTTGAGCAGTTCTTC
TRBV2	TRBD1	TRBJ1-5	.	CASNLKRTGLGQPQHF	TGTGCCAGCAACTTAAAAAGGACAGGGTTGGGTCAGCCCCAGCATTTT
TRBV19	.	TRBJ1-6	.	CASSGTYSPLHF	TGTGCCAGTAGTGGGACATATTCACCCCTCCACTTT
TRBV2	TRBD2	TRBJ2-7	.	CASSQRGITYEQYF	TGTGCCAGTTCCCAGCGGGGGATTACCTACGAGCAGTACTTC
TRBV25-1	TRBD2	TRBJ2-1	.	CASSESQGAGGQNEQFF	TGTGCCAGCAGTGAGTCCCAAGGAGCGGGGGGGCAGAATGAGCAGTTCTTC
TRBV6-1	.	TRBJ1-2	.	CASSGPVQGSGGYTF	TGTGCCAGCAGTGGTCCAGTCCAGGGGTCGGGTGGCTACACCTTC
TRBV11-2	.	TRBJ1-1	.	CASSLQENTEAFF	TGTGCCAGCAGCTTACAGGAGAACACTGAAGCTTTCTTT
TRBV27	TRBD2	TRBJ2-1	.	CASSYSGGAYNEQFF	TGTGCCAGCAGTTATAGCGGGGGGGCCTACAATGAGCAGTTCTTC
TRBV19	.	TRBJ1-5	.	CASSIEGLGQPQHF	TGTGCCAGTAGTATCGAGGGTCTGGGTCAGCCCCAGCATTTT
TRBV27	.	TRBJ2-3	.	CASSLGGTSTDTQYF	TGTGCCAGCAGCCTTGGCGGGACTAGCACAGATACGCAGTATTTT
TRBV7-3	.	TRBJ2-3	.	CASSPHNTDTQYF	TGTGCCAGCAGCCCCCACAACACAGATACGCAGTATTTT
TRBV6-1	.	TRBJ2-7	.	CASTSRGAGSYEQYF	TGTGCCAGCACCTCCCGGGGGGCCGGTTCCTACGAGCAGTACTTC
TRBV5-6	TRBD1	TRBJ1-1	.	CASSPEGTGMWNTEAFF	TGTGCCAGCAGCCCGGAGGGGACAGGGATGTGGAACACTGAAGCTTTCTTT
TRBV5-1	TRBD1	TRBJ2-4	.	CASSSAPGQGQNIQYF	TGCGCCAGCAGCTCGGCACCGGGACAGGGACAGAACATTCAGTACTTC
TRBV14	.	TRBJ2-1	.	CASSQGGEFSYNEQFF	TGTGCCAGCAGCCAGGGCGGGGAGTTCTCCTACAATGAGCAGTTCTTC
TRBV7-8	.	TRBJ2-3	.	CASSLQFTDTQYF	TGTGCCAGCAGCTTACAGTTCACAGATACGCAGTATTTT
TRBV29-1	.	TRBJ2-3	.	CSVATLGRQYTDTQYF	TGCAGCGTTGCTACCCTGGGTCGACAGTACACAGATACGCAGTATTTT
TRBV28	TRBD2	TRBJ2-1	.	CASSFGGGAAYNEQFF	TGTGCCAGCAGTTTCGGCGGGGGGGCCGCCTACAATGAGCAGTTCTTC
TRBV27	TRBD2	TRBJ2-2	.	CASSLSSGGSGELFF	TGTGCCAGCAGTTTGTCTAGCGGGGGTTCCGGGGAGCTGTTTTTT
TRBV5-1	TRBD2	TRBJ2-1	.	CASRPGTSREQFF	TGCGCCAGCAGGCCCGGGACTAGCCGGGAGCAGTTCTTC